This is a list of T cell receptor beta chains from one sample in a study of OX40 agonist ivuxolimab in advanced cancers. Sequencing used immunoSEQ multiplex PCR; TCRdb keeps in-frame clones, though not all of them. This sample carries 50,000 to 65,000 clones, roughly 90% of them seen once, and the ten largest clones take 15% to 20%. The source was CD4+ or CD8+ T cells sorted from blood, collected in a trial of the OX40 agonist ivuxolimab. Receptors were obtained from an adult with an advanced solid tumor such as melanoma, head and neck, liver or kidney cancer. CDR3s include the opening cysteine and the closing phenylalanine or tryptophan. The D gene is left open where the match is weak. Clone sizes are given selectively: once, few, many, or a class where the clone is expanded.

abundance: .
j_gene: TRBJ2-3
d_gene: TRBD2
v_gene: TRBV5-4
CDR3aa: CASSPRTSADTQYF
CDR3nt: TGTGCCAGCAGCCCGCGGACTAGCGCGGATACGCAGTATTTT

abundance: .
j_gene: TRBJ2-7
d_gene: .
v_gene: TRBV2
CDR3aa: CASSEAYGGAYEQYF
CDR3nt: TGTGCCAGCAGTGAAGCTTACGGCGGGGCGTACGAGCAGTACTTC

abundance: .
j_gene: TRBJ2-7
d_gene: .
v_gene: TRBV7-6
CDR3aa: CASSLNYPYEQYF
CDR3nt: TGTGCCAGCAGCTTGAACTACCCCTACGAGCAGTACTTC

abundance: .
j_gene: TRBJ2-2
d_gene: TRBD1
v_gene: TRBV13
CDR3aa: CASSLRDSHTGELFF
CDR3nt: TGTGCCAGCAGCTTAAGGGACAGTCACACCGGGGAGCTGTTTTTT

abundance: .
j_gene: TRBJ1-1
d_gene: .
v_gene: TRBV19
CDR3aa: CASSIVGYSNTEAFF
CDR3nt: TGTGCCAGTAGTATCGTTGGGTATTCGAACACTGAAGCTTTCTTT

abundance: .
j_gene: TRBJ1-1
d_gene: .
v_gene: TRBV29-1
CDR3aa: CSATGTQNTEAFF
CDR3nt: TGCAGCGCAACCGGGACCCAGAACACTGAAGCTTTCTTT

abundance: .
j_gene: TRBJ2-7
d_gene: TRBD2
v_gene: TRBV6-1
CDR3aa: CASSEGAGGPYEQYF
CDR3nt: TGTGCCAGCAGTGAAGGGGCGGGAGGGCCCTACGAGCAGTACTTC

abundance: .
j_gene: TRBJ2-1
d_gene: .
v_gene: TRBV5-6
CDR3aa: CASSPREPYNEQFF
CDR3nt: TGTGCCAGCAGCCCTCGGGAACCCTACAATGAGCAGTTCTTC

abundance: .
j_gene: TRBJ1-4
d_gene: .
v_gene: TRBV28
CDR3aa: CASSLGRWKEKKEKLFF
CDR3nt: TGTGCCAGCAGTTTAGGAAGGTGGAAGGAGAAGAAAGAAAAACTGTTTTTT

abundance: .
j_gene: TRBJ2-5
d_gene: TRBD1
v_gene: TRBV5-8
CDR3aa: CAGSPGTGGETQYF
CDR3nt: TGTGCCGGATCCCCCGGGACAGGTGGGGAGACCCAGTACTTC

abundance: .
j_gene: TRBJ1-1
d_gene: .
v_gene: TRBV9
CDR3aa: CASSVGEGVTEAFF
CDR3nt: TGTGCCAGCAGCGTAGGGGAAGGGGTCACTGAAGCTTTCTTT

abundance: .
j_gene: TRBJ2-5
d_gene: .
v_gene: TRBV7-8
CDR3aa: CASSAPGGETQYF
CDR3nt: TGTGCCAGCAGCGCGCCTGGAGGGGAGACCCAGTACTTC

abundance: .
j_gene: TRBJ2-3
d_gene: TRBD1
v_gene: TRBV7-6
CDR3aa: CASSLAQGTDTQYF
CDR3nt: TGTGCCAGCAGCTTAGCACAGGGGACAGATACGCAGTATTTT

abundance: .
j_gene: TRBJ2-1
d_gene: .
v_gene: TRBV7-9
CDR3aa: CASSPEGSSEQFF
CDR3nt: TGTGCCAGCAGCCCCGAAGGTAGTAGTGAGCAGTTCTTC

abundance: .
j_gene: TRBJ2-5
d_gene: TRBD1
v_gene: TRBV9
CDR3aa: CASSVGDSAYQETQYF
CDR3nt: TGTGCCAGCAGCGTAGGGGACAGCGCCTACCAAGAGACCCAGTACTTC

abundance: .
j_gene: TRBJ2-3
d_gene: TRBD2
v_gene: TRBV7-8
CDR3aa: CASSFDRSGRTPSTDTQYF
CDR3nt: TGTGCCAGCAGCTTTGATCGTAGCGGGAGGACTCCTAGCACAGATACGCAGTATTTT

abundance: .
j_gene: TRBJ2-1
d_gene: .
v_gene: TRBV7-3
CDR3aa: CASSLLGDNNEQFF
CDR3nt: TGTGCCAGCAGCTTACTCGGGGACAACAATGAGCAGTTCTTC

abundance: .
j_gene: TRBJ2-1
d_gene: TRBD2
v_gene: TRBV29-1
CDR3aa: CSVTSGRSNEQFF
CDR3nt: TGCAGCGTTACTAGCGGGAGGAGCAATGAGCAGTTCTTC

abundance: once
j_gene: TRBJ2-2
d_gene: TRBD2
v_gene: TRBV6-6
CDR3aa: CASSRLSGINHGELFF
CDR3nt: TGTGCCAGCAGCCGACTTAGCGGGATTAACCACGGGGAGCTGTTTTTT

abundance: .
j_gene: TRBJ2-1
d_gene: TRBD1
v_gene: TRBV27
CDR3aa: CASSLYMSRDRPPNEQFF
CDR3nt: TGTGCCAGCAGTTTATATATGTCCAGGGACAGGCCCCCGAATGAGCAGTTCTTC

abundance: .
j_gene: TRBJ1-1
d_gene: .
v_gene: TRBV6-6
CDR3aa: CASGRQNTEAFF
CDR3nt: TGTGCCAGCGGGAGACAGAACACTGAAGCTTTCTTT

abundance: .
j_gene: TRBJ2-5
d_gene: .
v_gene: TRBV7-9
CDR3aa: CASSFLTGPQETQYF
CDR3nt: TGTGCCAGCAGCTTTCTGACAGGTCCCCAAGAGACCCAGTACTTC

abundance: .
j_gene: TRBJ2-7
d_gene: .
v_gene: TRBV7-9
CDR3aa: CASSSMTGGRTYEQYF
CDR3nt: TGTGCCAGCAGCTCAATGACAGGAGGGCGCACCTACGAGCAGTACTTC

abundance: few
j_gene: TRBJ2-5
d_gene: TRBD2
v_gene: TRBV27
CDR3aa: CASSLSAREPKETQYF
CDR3nt: TGTGCCAGCAGTTTATCGGCGCGGGAGCCGAAAGAGACCCAGTACTTC

abundance: once
j_gene: TRBJ1-1
d_gene: .
v_gene: TRBV27
CDR3aa: CASRDLDGAFF
CDR3nt: TGTGCCAGCAGGGACCTCGACGGGGCTTTCTTT

abundance: .
j_gene: TRBJ1-2
d_gene: .
v_gene: TRBV19
CDR3aa: CASSTQGAGYTF
CDR3nt: TGTGCCAGTAGTACGCAGGGTGCGGGCTACACCTTC

abundance: .
j_gene: TRBJ2-5
d_gene: .
v_gene: TRBV25-1
CDR3aa: CASSDGVSRETQYF
CDR3nt: TGTGCCAGCAGTGACGGGGTTTCACGGGAGACCCAGTACTTC

abundance: few
j_gene: TRBJ2-7
d_gene: .
v_gene: TRBV13
CDR3aa: CASTSRGQIYEQYF
CDR3nt: TGTGCCAGCACCTCGAGAGGACAGATCTACGAGCAGTACTTC

abundance: .
j_gene: TRBJ1-2
d_gene: .
v_gene: TRBV9
CDR3aa: CASSVGDGYTF
CDR3nt: TGTGCCAGCAGCGTCGGGGATGGCTACACCTTC

abundance: .
j_gene: TRBJ1-2
d_gene: .
v_gene: TRBV27
CDR3aa: CASRQPFTNYGYTF
CDR3nt: TGTGCCAGCAGGCAGCCTTTTACTAACTATGGCTACACCTTC

abundance: .
j_gene: TRBJ2-1
d_gene: TRBD2
v_gene: TRBV4-3
CDR3aa: CASSPIAGSSYNEQFF
CDR3nt: TGCGCCAGCAGCCCTATAGCGGGAAGCTCCTACAATGAGCAGTTCTTC

abundance: .
j_gene: TRBJ2-1
d_gene: .
v_gene: TRBV18
CDR3aa: CASSPPFSYNEQFF
CDR3nt: TGTGCCAGCTCACCACCGTTCTCCTACAATGAGCAGTTCTTC

abundance: once
j_gene: TRBJ2-1
d_gene: .
v_gene: TRBV20-1
CDR3aa: CSADHYNEQFF
CDR3nt: TGCAGCGCAGATCATTACAATGAGCAGTTCTTC

abundance: .
j_gene: TRBJ2-5
d_gene: .
v_gene: TRBV27
CDR3aa: CASSPGETRGGETQYF
CDR3nt: TGTGCCAGCAGCCCCGGGGAAACCCGGGGAGGAGAGACCCAGTACTTC

abundance: .
j_gene: TRBJ2-2
d_gene: TRBD2
v_gene: TRBV9
CDR3aa: CASSVHVSGRRHTGELFF
CDR3nt: TGTGCCAGCAGCGTCCACGTTAGCGGGAGGAGGCACACCGGGGAGCTGTTTTTT

abundance: .
j_gene: TRBJ2-7
d_gene: .
v_gene: TRBV27
CDR3aa: CASSRSHGSGSYEQYF
CDR3nt: TGTGCCAGCAGTCGAAGTCACGGGAGTGGGTCCTACGAGCAGTACTTC

abundance: .
j_gene: TRBJ1-1
d_gene: .
v_gene: TRBV28
CDR3aa: CASRVGWAEITYTEAFF
CDR3nt: TGTGCCAGCAGAGTCGGGTGGGCCGAAATTACCTACACTGAAGCTTTCTTT

abundance: .
j_gene: TRBJ2-3
d_gene: .
v_gene: TRBV14
CDR3aa: CASSPLGAASSTDTQYF
CDR3nt: TGTGCCAGCAGCCCCTTAGGCGCAGCGTCGAGCACAGATACGCAGTATTTT

abundance: .
j_gene: TRBJ2-7
d_gene: .
v_gene: TRBV6-5
CDR3aa: CASSFSADKVSYEQYF
CDR3nt: TGTGCCAGCAGTTTTTCCGCAGACAAGGTCTCCTACGAGCAGTACTTC

abundance: few
j_gene: TRBJ2-7
d_gene: TRBD1
v_gene: TRBV19
CDR3aa: CASRGDSYEQYF
CDR3nt: TGTGCCAGTAGGGGGGACAGCTACGAGCAGTACTTC

abundance: .
j_gene: TRBJ2-5
d_gene: TRBD2
v_gene: TRBV7-2
CDR3aa: CASSLASVGTSLETQYF
CDR3nt: TGTGCCAGCAGCTTAGCTAGTGTCGGGACTAGCTTGGAGACCCAGTACTTC

abundance: .
j_gene: TRBJ2-1
d_gene: .
v_gene: TRBV27
CDR3aa: CASSSSLSYNEQFF
CDR3nt: TGTGCCAGCAGTTCCTCATTATCCTACAATGAGCAGTTCTTC

abundance: .
j_gene: TRBJ2-1
d_gene: .
v_gene: TRBV6-5
CDR3aa: CASSYSKAGYEQFF
CDR3nt: TGTGCCAGCAGTTACTCGAAGGCGGGGTATGAGCAGTTCTTC

abundance: .
j_gene: TRBJ2-1
d_gene: .
v_gene: TRBV6-6
CDR3aa: CASSYGENEQFF
CDR3nt: TGTGCCAGCAGTTACGGGGAGAATGAGCAGTTCTTC

abundance: .
j_gene: TRBJ1-5
d_gene: .
v_gene: TRBV7-8
CDR3aa: CASSLLGRQPQHF
CDR3nt: TGTGCCAGCAGCTTACTTGGTCGTCAGCCCCAGCATTTT

abundance: .
j_gene: TRBJ2-2
d_gene: .
v_gene: TRBV28
CDR3aa: CASSSDRWGFNTGELFF
CDR3nt: TGTGCCAGCAGTTCCGATCGTTGGGGGTTTAACACCGGGGAGCTGTTTTTT

abundance: .
j_gene: TRBJ2-7
d_gene: TRBD2
v_gene: TRBV11-2
CDR3aa: CASSVSGVYEQYF
CDR3nt: TGTGCCAGCAGCGTGAGCGGGGTGTACGAGCAGTACTTC

abundance: .
j_gene: TRBJ1-4
d_gene: .
v_gene: TRBV15
CDR3aa: CATSRDEVTNEKLFF
CDR3nt: TGTGCCACCAGCAGAGATGAGGTTACTAATGAAAAACTGTTTTTT